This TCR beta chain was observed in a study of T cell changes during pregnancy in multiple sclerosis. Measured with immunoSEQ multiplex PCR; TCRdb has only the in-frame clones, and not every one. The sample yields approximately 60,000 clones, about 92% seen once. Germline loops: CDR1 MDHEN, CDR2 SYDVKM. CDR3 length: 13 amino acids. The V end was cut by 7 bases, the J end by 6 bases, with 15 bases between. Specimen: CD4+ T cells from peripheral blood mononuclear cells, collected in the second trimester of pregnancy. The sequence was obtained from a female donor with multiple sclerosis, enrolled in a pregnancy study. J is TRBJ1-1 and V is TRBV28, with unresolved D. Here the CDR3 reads CASTPSLRAEAFF. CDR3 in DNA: TGTGCCAGCACCCCAAGCCTTAGAGCTGAAGCTTTCTTT.